This T cell receptor beta chain was retrieved from a study of blood T cell repertoires in COVID-19. Study details: COVID-19 samples from acute and convalescent phases originated in the United States, Italy and Spain.

Participants were placed into cohorts based on the clinical history they reported. Cohort 3 donors were reported recovered after two negative PCRs, clearance, or symptom resolution. Libraries were prepared by immunoSEQ multiplex PCR; TCRdb keeps only in-frame clonotypes and omits some of them. The repertoire holds some 50,000 clones, 70% to 90% seen once, with approximately 3% in the top ten. The germline gives CDR1 SNHLY, CDR2 FYNNEI. The CDR3 extends over 11 amino acids. With 6 bases removed from V and 13 bases from J, the gap between germline ends came to 15 bases. Sequenced: PBMCs or T cells enriched from blood (not recorded which). The receptor was derived from a woman in her fifties or sixties who had recovered from COVID-19. J is TRBJ2-5 and V is TRBV2; tentatively, D is TRBD2 (6 bases). CDR3 region: CASRLRDRRYF. CDR3 DNA sequence: TGTGCCAGCAGGCTGCGGGACCGTAGGTACTTC.